This TCR beta chain was identified during a study of blood T cell repertoires in COVID-19. For recovered donors of Cohort 3, there were two negative PCRs, clearance, or symptom resolution. V was trimmed by 2 bases and J by 2 bases, leaving 14 bases between them. The germline V gene encodes CDR1 SGHRS and CDR2 YFSETQ. The CDR3 consists of 16 residues. Sequenced by immunoSEQ multiplex PCR; TCRdb stores in-frame clones only, minus some. The sample lists about 320,000 clones; around 90% were seen once. The TCR originated in a man younger than 45 who had recovered from COVID-19. V usage is TRBV5-1 and J usage is TRBJ2-1; tentative D call: TRBD2 (6 bases). The specimen sequenced was PBMCs or T cells enriched from blood (not recorded which). CDR3 residues: CASSLRVSGTYNEQFF. CDR3 nucleotides: TGCGCCAGCAGCTTACGAGTTAGCGGAACCTACAATGAGCAGTTCTTC.